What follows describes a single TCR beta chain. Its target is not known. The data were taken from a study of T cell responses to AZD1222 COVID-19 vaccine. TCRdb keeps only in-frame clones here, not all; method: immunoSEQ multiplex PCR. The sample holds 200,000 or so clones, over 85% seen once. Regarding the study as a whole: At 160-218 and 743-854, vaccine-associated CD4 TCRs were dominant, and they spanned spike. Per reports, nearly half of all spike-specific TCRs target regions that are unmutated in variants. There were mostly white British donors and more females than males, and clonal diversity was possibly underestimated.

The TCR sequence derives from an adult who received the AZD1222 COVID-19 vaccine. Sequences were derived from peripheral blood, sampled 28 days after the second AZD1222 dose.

CDR3: CASSPGQGLGNTIYF. In DNA form, the CDR3 reads TGTGCCAGCAGCCCTGGACAGGGGCTGGGAAACACCATATATTTT. The chain links TRBV5-4 to TRBJ1-3; 9 nucleotides line up with TRBD1. The CDR3 is made up of 15 amino acids. Trimming cost V 4 bases and J 4 bases; bases outside gene matches: 6. The germline CDR1 and CDR2 sequences are SGHNT and YYREEE (reference sequence).